The T cell receptor beta chain described here comes from a study of cytomegalovirus exposure and HLA in healthy donors. Study outcomes and limitations: 16,951 TCR beta sequences were associated with HLA alleles at 0.05 false discovery rate in a later analysis. Several of the most significant clusters were apparently associated with common viral pathogens in a later analysis. CMV serostatus was the sole immune exposure data available.

PCR employed 60 Vbeta and 13 Jbeta primers. The repertoire was sequenced with immunoSEQ multiplex PCR; TCRdb's copy has only in-frame clones and lacks some. The table has more than 100,000 clones, 82% seen once. Germline CDR1 SGHTA, CDR2 FQGTGA. The CDR3 contains 14 residues. The V segment lost 4 bases and the J segment 5 bases; nucleotides outside the gene matches: 4. Note on this clone: What it recognizes is unknown.

In nominal health when sampled, donors likely had unrecorded immune exposures nonetheless. This rearrangement joins TRBV7-3 to TRBJ2-1, with TRBD1 matching 8 bases. The sample consisted of PBMCs. The clonotype originates from a woman between 45 and 60 years old in good health and CMV-seropositive. The CDR3, as DNA: TGTGCCAGCAGCTCACAGGGGGAGCACAATGAGCAGTTCTTC. Translation: CASSSQGEHNEQFF.